A single sample is the source of the 20 T cell receptor beta chains below, sequenced in a study of identical twins. TCRdb passed the 5' RACE reads through MiXCR, listing each CDR3 protein once. The table records 700,000 or so distinct CDR3 sequences, less than 25% of them present only once. These same records also appear under a second study, on T cells expressing NK-cell markers.

The sample comprised PBMCs. The receptors were gathered from a woman aged 18-29 years in good health.

The V call is TRBV4-3, the J call TRBJ2-7; 8 bases are a match to TRBD1. The V segment lost 1 base and the J segment 5 bases; nucleotides outside the gene matches: 10. Germline V gene sequence: CDR1 LGHNA, CDR2 YSLEER. This CDR3 is 16 amino acids long. The CDR3 DNA is TGCGCCAGCAGCCAAGGGCGGACAGGGATTATAGACGAGCAGTACTTC. Translated: CASSQGRTGIIDEQYF.

The chain employs TRBV27 and TRBJ1-2, with D possibly matching TRBD1 (6 bases). V was pared by 6 bases and J by 2 bases, with 10 bases between. The CDR3 consists of 13 residues. CDR1 is MNHEY, CDR2 SMNVEV, per germline (reference sequence). This CDR3 reads CASRAGTNYGYTF. For the CDR3, the DNA is TGTGCCAGCAGAGCAGGGACAAACTATGGCTACACCTTC.

This chain links TRBV5-1 with TRBJ2-7, with D uncertain. Germline CDR1 is SGHRS and CDR2 is YFSETQ. Between the trimmed V and J ends, which lost 4 bases and 2 bases, there was a span of 16 bases. This CDR3 comprises 15 residues. The CDR3 region is CASSPKDLQPYEQYF. The DNA of the CDR3 is TGCGCCAGCAGCCCCAAGGACCTCCAGCCCTACGAGCAGTACTTC.

This clonotype was counted a few times. The chain uses TRBV6-1 and TRBJ2-3; D may be TRBD1 (6 bases). This CDR3 spans 16 amino acids. Germline assignment: CDR1 MNHNS and CDR2 SASEGT. V lost 3 bases and J 1 base, leaving 14 bases between the germline ends. This chain's CDR3 is CASSDHKQGGTDTQYF. CDR3 coding DNA: TGTGCCAGCAGTGATCACAAACAGGGAGGCACAGATACGCAGTATTTT.

This clonotype was observed a few times. V gene TRBV12-3 or TRBV12-4 combines with J gene TRBJ1-5; 9 positions match TRBD1. The CDR3 runs to 15 residues. The V segment lost 5 bases and the J segment 4 bases; nucleotides outside the gene matches: 6. CDR3 residues: CASSGTGMLNQPQHF. The CDR3 DNA follows: TGTGCCAGCAGTGGGACAGGGATGTTAAATCAGCCCCAGCATTTT.

This clonotype was counted between two and nine times. Here the CDR3 reads CASSFDRAAGELFF. The CDR3 DNA follows: TGTGCCAGCAGCTTCGACAGGGCTGCCGGGGAGCTGTTTTTT. This chain connects TRBV9 to TRBJ2-2; TRBD1 matches at 7 bases. V trimming: 4 bases; J trimming: 6 bases; junction bases outside the gene matches: 6. The germline V gene has CDR1 SGDLS and CDR2 YYNGEE. CDR3 length: 14 residues.

CDR3 nucleotides: TGCGCCAGCAGCTCGGGACAGGCGCTGAACACCGGGGAGCTGTTTTTT. Its protein is CASSSGQALNTGELFF. The chain combines TRBV5-1 with TRBJ2-2; 8 bases line up with TRBD1. Germline V CDR1 and CDR2: SGHRS, YFSETQ. The CDR3 runs 16 residues. V dropped 3 bases and J dropped 1; count of bases not matched to a gene: 5.

This clonotype has ten or more counts. V is TRBV12-3 or TRBV12-4 and J is TRBJ2-1; D may be TRBD1 (6 bases). With 7 bases removed from V and 7 bases from J, the gap between germline ends came to 17 bases. This CDR3 region has 14 residues. The CDR3 sequence is CASTPRADRNEQFF. The DNA for the CDR3 is TGTGCCAGCACCCCTCGGGCGGACAGAAATGAGCAGTTCTTC.

The chain is built from TRBV6-2 or TRBV6-3 and TRBJ2-1, with 8 bases aligning to TRBD2. Germline V gives CDR1 MNHEY, CDR2 SVGEGT. The V gene end was trimmed by 5 bases and the J gene end by 6 bases; junction bases not matched to a gene: 6. The CDR3 loop spans 14 amino acids. The CDR3 protein is CASSRGLEGNEQFF. The DNA of the CDR3 is TGTGCCAGCAGTCGGGGACTAGAGGGCAATGAGCAGTTCTTC.

This clonotype was detected a few times. The chain has TRBV19 and TRBJ1-5, with unresolved D. There are 15 residues in the CDR3. The V end lost 4 bases, the J end lost 3 bases, and 13 bases lay between the germline ends. CDR1 LNHDA and CDR2 SQIVND come from the germline V gene (reference sequence). The CDR3: CASSTFDTFNQPQHF. The CDR3 DNA is TGTGCCAGTAGTACTTTCGACACGTTCAATCAGCCCCAGCATTTT.

The V call is TRBV3-1, the J call TRBJ2-5; 16 nucleotides line up with TRBD2. The CDR3 covers 15 residues. Germline assignment: CDR1 LGHDT and CDR2 YNNKEL (reference sequence). With V trimmed by 9 bases and J by 5 bases, 6 bases remained unmatched. The CDR3 spells CARGTSGRAGETQYF. CDR3 nucleotide sequence: TGTGCCAGGGGGACTAGCGGGAGGGCCGGGGAGACCCAGTACTTC.

The chain recombines TRBV30 with TRBJ2-5; a weak D match, TRBD1 (5 bases). The CDR3 is 13 residues long. V was trimmed by 0 bases and J by 7 bases, leaving 12 bases between them. Germline V gene lookup returns CDR1 GTSNPN and CDR2 SVGIG (reference sequence). The CDR3 sequence: CAWSVGSQGTQYF. The CDR3 DNA sequence: TGTGCCTGGAGTGTCGGTAGTCAGGGGACCCAGTACTTC.

J is TRBJ2-1 and V is TRBV5-1; 11 bases fit TRBD1. Germline trimming cut 3 bases from V and 9 bases from J; bases unmatched to any gene: 8. CDR1 and CDR2 from the germline V gene are SGHRS and YFSETQ. CDR3 length: 15 residues. The CDR3: CASSYGQGARGEQFF. The CDR3 bases are TGCGCCAGCAGCTACGGACAGGGGGCTCGGGGTGAGCAGTTCTTC.

In its sample, this clonotype was seen a few times. The chain joins TRBV7-2 to TRBJ2-3; D is unresolved. Trimming removed 1 base at V and 6 bases at J, with 11 bases between. Germline values: CDR1 SGHTA, CDR2 FQGNSA. This CDR3 spans 14 amino acids. This CDR3 is CASSLGPRSDTQYF. Here the CDR3 DNA reads TGTGCCAGCAGCTTAGGTCCTAGGTCCGATACGCAGTATTTT.

This clonotype appeared a few times. The chain links TRBV5-1 to TRBJ1-1; D not certain. CDR1 is SGHRS, CDR2 YFSETQ, per germline. The CDR3 runs to 12 residues. With 4 bases removed from V and 7 bases from J, the gap between germline ends came to 11 bases. The CDR3 region is CASSGEGVEAFF. In DNA, the CDR3 is TGCGCCAGCAGCGGGGAGGGAGTTGAAGCTTTCTTT.

Of note for this clonotype: This may come from a read error, since a much larger clone is one base off. J is TRBJ1-1 and V is TRBV5-1, with TRBD1 identical over 10 bases. This CDR3 is 13 amino acids long. Looked up from germline, CDR1 is SGHRS and CDR2 is YFSETQ. The CDR3, as DNA: TGCGGCAGCAGCACTGGACAGGGGGATGGAGCTTTCTTT. Translating it yields CGSSTGQGDGAFF.

This clonotype has at least ten counts. The rearrangement links TRBV7-9 to TRBJ2-7; no clear D gene. The CDR3 totals 13 residues. In germline, CDR1 is SEHNR, CDR2 FQNEAQ (reference sequence). The V end lost 5 bases, the J end lost 2 bases, and 10 bases lay between the germline ends. The chain's CDR3 is CASSPLGTYEQYF. As DNA, the CDR3 is TGTGCCAGCAGCCCCTTGGGGACCTACGAGCAGTACTTC.

This clonotype showed up many times. This rearrangement joins TRBV5-6 to TRBJ2-7; D assignment may be TRBD1 or TRBD2 (5 bases each). Trimming pared 1 base from V and 5 bases from J, leaving 16 bases between. This CDR3 has 15 amino acids. Germline V gives CDR1 SGHDT, CDR2 YYEEEE. The CDR3 spells CASSLMGPYYDEQYF. As DNA, the CDR3 is TGTGCCAGCAGCTTGATGGGACCCTATTATGACGAGCAGTACTTC.

Only one count was recorded for this clonotype. The gene calls are TRBV12-5 and TRBJ1-1; D is undetermined. In germline, CDR1 is LGHNT, CDR2 FRNRAP. The CDR3 loop spans 15 amino acids. Trimming cost V 3 bases and J 3 bases, with 14 bases left between them. As DNA, the CDR3 is TGTGCTAGTGGTTTCAGGCGCGGGAGGCACACTGAAGCTTTCTTT. It translates to CASGFRRGRHTEAFF. Full variable domain (missing parts from reference TRBV12-5 and TRBJ1-1): DARVTQTPRHKVTEMGQEVTMRCQPILGHNTVFWYRQTMMQGLELLAYFRNRAPLDDSGMPKDRFSAEMPDATLATLKIQPSEPRDSAVYFCASGFRRGRHTEAFFGQGTRLTVV.

This clonotype was picked up many times. The chain recombines TRBV14 with TRBJ2-2; D might be TRBD2 (6 bases). With 2 bases removed from V and 7 bases from J, the gap between germline ends came to 14 bases. Germline V CDR1 and CDR2: SGHDN, FVKESK. The CDR3 sequence is 15 residues long. The CDR3 nucleotides read TGTGCCAGCAGCCAACGCGCGGGACCCTACGGGGAGCTGTTTTTT. It is translated as CASSQRAGPYGELFF.